A selection of T cell receptor beta chains follows, all from one sample in a study of breast tumors, draining lymph nodes, adjacent tissues. TCRdb used MiXCR to reprocess the multiplex PCR reads, holding one entry per CDR3 protein. Among some 200,000 distinct CDR3 sequences listed, roughly 31% were seen once. The sequenced sample consisted of axillary lymph node tissue. These receptors came from a female donor with breast cancer. Some clones in this sample may be carry-over from other donors' samples. The CDR3 runs from the conserved cysteine through the conserved F or W. The D gene is left open where the match is weak. Clone size is not always given. Where it is, it says once, few, many or a class for expanded clones.

D	size	V	J	CDR3	DNA
TRBD2	-	TRBV2	TRBJ2-5	CASSVAIAGGNQETQYF	TGCGCCAGCAGTGTAGCCATAGCGGGGGGCAACCAAGAGACCCAGTACTTC
TRBD1	many	TRBV12-3/TRBV12-4	TRBJ1-5	CASSIQGEIQPQHF	TGTGCCAGCAGTATTCAGGGGGAGATTCAGCCCCAGCATTTT
-	many	TRBV6-4	TRBJ2-5	CASSPDIRGTQYF	TGTGCCAGCAGTCCCGACATCCGGGGGACCCAGTACTTC
TRBD1	-	TRBV9	TRBJ2-5	CASSRTGVNRETPYF	TGTGCCAGCAGCCGGACAGGGGTTAACCGAGAGACCCCGTACTTC
TRBD1	many	TRBV19	TRBJ2-3	CASSMALQGSGTDTQYF	TGTGCCAGTAGTATGGCCCTACAGGGGTCGGGCACAGATACGCAGTATTTT
TRBD2	-	TRBV18	TRBJ2-3	CASSPGVRAGLDTQYF	TGTGCCAGCTCCCCTGGAGTGAGAGCGGGGTTAGATACGCAGTATTTT
-	-	TRBV20-1	TRBJ2-7	CSASSERDIYEQYF	TGCAGTGCCAGCAGTGAACGGGACATCTACGAGCAGTACTTC
-	-	TRBV20-1	TRBJ1-4	CSAREPDEELFF	TGCAGTGCTAGAGAGCCAGATGAAGAACTGTTTTTT
TRBD1	many	TRBV7-6	TRBJ2-2	CASSSTWDRSTGELFF	TGTGCCAGCAGCTCGACCTGGGACAGAAGCACCGGGGAGCTGTTTTTT
-	many	TRBV6-4	TRBJ2-3	CASSDRGSPTDTQYF	TGTGCCAGCAGTGATAGGGGGAGCCCCACAGATACGCAGTATTTT